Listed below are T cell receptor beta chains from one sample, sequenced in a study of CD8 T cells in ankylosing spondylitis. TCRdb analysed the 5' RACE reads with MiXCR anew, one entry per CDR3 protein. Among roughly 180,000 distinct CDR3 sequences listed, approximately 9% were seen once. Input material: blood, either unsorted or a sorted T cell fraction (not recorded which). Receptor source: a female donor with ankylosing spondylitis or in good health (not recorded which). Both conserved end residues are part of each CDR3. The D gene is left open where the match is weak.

CDR3 protein: CAWSVPPEGQFF
D gene: .
V gene: TRBV30

CDR3 protein: CASSPLAGNGNTIYF
D gene: .
V gene: TRBV7-6

CDR3 protein: CASSGWTKGGETQYF
D gene: .
V gene: TRBV11-2

CDR3 protein: CSATLGDPINEQFF
D gene: .
V gene: TRBV20-1

CDR3 protein: CSVVGGEVKRSYNEQFF
D gene: TRBD2
V gene: TRBV29-1

CDR3 protein: CASSLAWRLGGYTF
D gene: .
V gene: TRBV7-2

CDR3 protein: CAISESNSYGYTF
D gene: .
V gene: TRBV10-3

CDR3 protein: CASSPTGPRETQYF
D gene: .
V gene: TRBV12-3/TRBV12-4

CDR3 protein: CASSQDLGGVETQYF
D gene: .
V gene: TRBV4-3

CDR3 protein: CASSQNRRLAGDIEQFF
D gene: TRBD2
V gene: TRBV4-2

CDR3 protein: CASSQALGSQPQHF
D gene: .
V gene: TRBV4-3

CDR3 protein: CASSPTGLGGDTQYF
D gene: .
V gene: TRBV7-9

CDR3 protein: CASSPSFSGTYEQYF
D gene: .
V gene: TRBV7-6

CDR3 protein: CASSQGGQGYEQYF
D gene: .
V gene: TRBV4-3

CDR3 protein: CSARMGQLAKDIQYF
D gene: .
V gene: TRBV20-1

CDR3 protein: CATSRVPGELFF
D gene: .
V gene: TRBV24-1

CDR3 protein: CAISDIGYYGYTF
D gene: .
V gene: TRBV10-3

CDR3 protein: CASSLYPSSGFDYGYTF
D gene: .
V gene: TRBV5-1

CDR3 protein: CASSGGTGINQPQHF
D gene: TRBD1
V gene: TRBV6-1

CDR3 protein: CASSFQSRYYEQYF
D gene: .
V gene: TRBV12-3/TRBV12-4

CDR3 protein: CASSLRVNSPTPLYEQYF
D gene: .
V gene: TRBV13

CDR3 protein: CSARGEARDSERYNEQFF
D gene: .
V gene: TRBV20-1

CDR3 protein: CASSSGLGYEQYF
D gene: .
V gene: TRBV19

CDR3 protein: CASSPSYSNQPQHF
D gene: .
V gene: TRBV7-8

CDR3 protein: CAWSGLAVSYEQYF
D gene: TRBD2
V gene: TRBV30

CDR3 protein: CASSQDRNWEGETQYF
D gene: .
V gene: TRBV14